This TCR beta chain was found in a study of cytomegalovirus exposure and HLA in healthy donors. Points from the study as a whole: Investigators reported fewer than 200 TCR beta chains as tied to cytomegalovirus. Common viral pathogens seemed, in a later analysis, to connect with several of the most significant clusters. As immune exposure information, only CMV serostatus was available.

This clone has just a few counts. What it recognizes is unknown. At sampling all donors were nominally healthy, likely with unrecorded immune exposures. Germline V gene data show CDR1 as SQVTM and CDR2 as ANQGSEA. Trimming took off 4 bases at V and 6 bases at J, with 9 bases between the two ends. The CDR3 has 11 amino acids. 13 Jbeta primers and 60 Vbeta primers were used for the PCR. TCRdb's copy holds only in-frame clones and misses some; the assay was immunoSEQ multiplex PCR. The sample yields about 110,000 clones, 60% to 85% seen once. Sample: PBMCs. This TCR derives from a male donor in good health and CMV-seropositive. This chain joins TRBV29-1 and TRBJ1-2; D remains ambiguous. The CDR3 nucleotides are TGCAGCGTTGCTGGAGGCCATGGCTACACCTTC. Protein sequence: CSVAGGHGYTF. The full variable domain, completed using reference TRBV29-1 and TRBJ1-2, is SAVISQKPSRDICQRGTSLTIQCQVDSQVTMMFWYRQQPGQSLTLIATANQGSEATYESGFVIDKFPISRPNLTFSTLTVSNMSPEDSSIYLCSVAGGHGYTFGSGTRLTVV.